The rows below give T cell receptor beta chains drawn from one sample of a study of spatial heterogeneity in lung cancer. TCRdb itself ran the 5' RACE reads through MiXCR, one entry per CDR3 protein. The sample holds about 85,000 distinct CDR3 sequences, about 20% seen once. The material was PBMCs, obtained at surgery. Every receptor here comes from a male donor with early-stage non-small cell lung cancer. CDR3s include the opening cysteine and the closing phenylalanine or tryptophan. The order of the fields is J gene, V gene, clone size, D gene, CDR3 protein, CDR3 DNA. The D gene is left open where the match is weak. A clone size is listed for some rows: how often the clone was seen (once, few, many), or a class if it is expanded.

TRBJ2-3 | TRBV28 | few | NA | CASSSPSGTRDTQYF | TGTGCCAGCAGTTCCCCCTCCGGGACCCGGGATACGCAGTATTTT
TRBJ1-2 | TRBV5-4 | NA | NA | CASSPTESINGYTF | TGTGCCAGCAGCCCGACAGAGTCGATCAATGGCTACACCTTC
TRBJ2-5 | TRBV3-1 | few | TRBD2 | CASSLGPSGRETQYF | TGTGCCAGCAGCCTCGGACCATCCGGGAGGGAGACCCAGTACTTC
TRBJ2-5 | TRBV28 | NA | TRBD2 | CASSLGASGRGNQETQYF | TGTGCCAGCAGTTTAGGGGCTAGCGGGAGGGGAAACCAAGAGACCCAGTACTTC
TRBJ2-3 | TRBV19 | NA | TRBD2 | CASSVRLAADTQYF | TGTGCCAGTAGTGTCAGACTAGCGGCAGATACGCAGTATTTT
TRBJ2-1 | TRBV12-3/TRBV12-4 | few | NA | CASSSGPLDNEQFF | TGTGCCAGCAGTTCAGGGCCGTTGGACAATGAGCAGTTCTTC
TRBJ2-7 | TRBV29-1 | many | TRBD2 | CSVATSGYEQYF | TGCAGCGTTGCCACTAGCGGCTACGAGCAGTACTTC
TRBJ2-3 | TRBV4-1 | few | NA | CASSQVGWTRNTDTQYF | TGCGCCAGCAGCCAAGTGGGGTGGACGAGAAACACAGATACGCAGTATTTT
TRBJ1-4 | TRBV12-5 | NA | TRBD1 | CASGLVPPMHDRGGEKLFF | TGTGCTAGTGGTTTGGTTCCGCCGATGCATGACAGGGGAGGCGAAAAACTGTTTTTT
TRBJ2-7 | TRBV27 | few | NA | CASSQGSHEQYF | TGTGCCAGCAGCCAGGGAAGTCACGAGCAGTACTTC
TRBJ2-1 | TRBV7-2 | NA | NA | CASSSGQYNEQFF | TGTGCCAGCAGCTCCGGACAGTACAATGAGCAGTTCTTC
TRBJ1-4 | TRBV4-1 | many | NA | CASSQAGEKLFF | TGCGCCAGCAGCCAAGCGGGGGAAAAACTGTTTTTT
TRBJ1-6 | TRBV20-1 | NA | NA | CSARDQPGASPLHF | TGCAGTGCTAGAGATCAACCCGGGGCTTCACCCCTCCACTTT
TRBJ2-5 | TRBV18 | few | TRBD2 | CASSPPGGLAPETQYF | TGTGCCAGCTCACCACCGGGCGGACTAGCACCAGAGACCCAGTACTTC
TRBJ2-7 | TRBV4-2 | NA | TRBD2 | CASSPTLRRERSEQYF | TGTGCCAGCAGTCCCACTCTGAGGCGGGAGAGGAGCGAGCAGTACTTC
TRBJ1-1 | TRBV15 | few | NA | CATSRGMGGTEAFF | TGTGCCACCAGCAGAGGAATGGGGGGTACTGAAGCTTTCTTT
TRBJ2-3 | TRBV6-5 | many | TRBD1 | CASSITGVGDTQYF | TGTGCCAGCAGTATCACAGGGGTGGGAGATACGCAGTATTTT
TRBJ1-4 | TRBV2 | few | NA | CASSEGATVNEKLFF | TGTGCCAGCAGTGAGGGGGCGACAGTTAATGAAAAACTGTTTTTT
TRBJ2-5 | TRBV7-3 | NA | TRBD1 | CASSPYTTGVETQYF | TGTGCCAGCAGCCCATACACGACAGGGGTAGAGACCCAGTACTTC
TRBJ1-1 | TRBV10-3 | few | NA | CAISERPGVNTEAFF | TGTGCCATCAGTGAGCGCCCAGGGGTGAACACTGAAGCTTTCTTT
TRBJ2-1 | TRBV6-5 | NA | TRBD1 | CASSSWTGGNEQFF | TGTGCCAGCAGTTCGTGGACAGGGGGCAATGAGCAGTTCTTC
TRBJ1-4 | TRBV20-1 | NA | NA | CSADGQTNEKLFF | TGCAGTGCCGACGGACAGACTAATGAAAAACTGTTTTTT
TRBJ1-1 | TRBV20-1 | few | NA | CSARDLGLRADTEAFF | TGCAGTGCTAGAGATCTGGGCCTGAGGGCCGACACTGAAGCTTTCTTT
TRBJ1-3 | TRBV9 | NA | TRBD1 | CASSTYPQGAGNTIYF | TGTGCCAGCAGCACCTATCCACAGGGGGCTGGAAACACCATATATTTT
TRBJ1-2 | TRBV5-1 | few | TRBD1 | CASSADRDYGYTF | TGTGCCAGCAGCGCGGACAGGGACTATGGCTACACCTTC
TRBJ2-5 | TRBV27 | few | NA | CASSQTRDTQETQYF | TGTGCCAGCAGTCAAACTCGGGACACCCAAGAGACCCAGTACTTC
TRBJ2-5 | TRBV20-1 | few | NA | CSARPTGETQYF | TGCAGTGCTAGGCCAACAGGAGAGACCCAGTACTTC
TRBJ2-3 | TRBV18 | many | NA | CASSSRSPGPSTDTQYF | TGTGCCAGCTCATCAAGGAGTCCAGGACCAAGCACAGATACGCAGTATTTT
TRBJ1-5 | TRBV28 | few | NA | CASSQQDQPQHF | TGTGCCAGCAGTCAACAGGATCAGCCCCAGCATTTT
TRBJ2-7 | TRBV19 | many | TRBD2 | CASSSGLARTPYEQYF | TGTGCCAGTAGTTCCGGACTAGCCCGAACTCCCTACGAGCAGTACTTC
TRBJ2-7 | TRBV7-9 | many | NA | CASSWWKSEQYF | TGTGCCAGCAGCTGGTGGAAGAGCGAGCAGTACTTC
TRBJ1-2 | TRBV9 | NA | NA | CASRGGRPTANYGYTF | TGTGCCAGCAGAGGTGGGAGACCGACTGCTAACTATGGCTACACCTTC
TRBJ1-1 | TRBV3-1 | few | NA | CASIPEGGTEAFF | TGTGCCAGCATCCCAGAAGGGGGTACTGAAGCTTTCTTT
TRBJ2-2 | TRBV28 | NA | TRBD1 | CASSNRGPTGELFF | TGTGCCAGCAGTAACAGGGGCCCCACCGGGGAGCTGTTTTTT
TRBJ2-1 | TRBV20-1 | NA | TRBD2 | CSAKLAGGYNEQFF | TGCAGTGCTAAACTAGCGGGAGGATACAATGAGCAGTTCTTC
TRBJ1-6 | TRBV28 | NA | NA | CASSPSSYNSPLHF | TGTGCCAGCAGTCCGAGCTCCTATAATTCACCCCTCCACTTT
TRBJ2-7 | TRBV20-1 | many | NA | CSARARWRLDEQYF | TGCAGTGCTAGAGCTCGGTGGAGGTTAGACGAGCAGTACTTC
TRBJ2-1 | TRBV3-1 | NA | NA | CASSRRGSRSYNEQFF | TGTGCCAGCAGCCGGAGGGGAAGTCGATCCTACAATGAGCAGTTCTTC
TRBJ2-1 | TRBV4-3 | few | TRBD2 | CASSQDYRGGATYNEQFF | TGCGCCAGCAGCCAAGACTACCGCGGGGGGGCCACCTACAATGAGCAGTTCTTC
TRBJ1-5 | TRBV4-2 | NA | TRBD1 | CGSTPEQGANQPQHF | TGTGGCAGCACCCCGGAACAGGGGGCCAATCAGCCCCAGCATTTT
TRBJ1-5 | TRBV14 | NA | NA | CASSQGREQPQHF | TGTGCCAGCAGCCAAGGCCGGGAGCAGCCCCAGCATTTT
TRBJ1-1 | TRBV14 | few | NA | CASSQRTGRTEAFF | TGTGCCAGCAGCCAAAGGACGGGAAGGACTGAAGCTTTCTTT
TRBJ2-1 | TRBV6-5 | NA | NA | CASSPIDREGNEQFF | TGTGCCAGCAGTCCAATCGACAGGGAGGGGAATGAGCAGTTCTTC
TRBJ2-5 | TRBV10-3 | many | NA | CAIRDGGTQYF | TGTGCCATCAGAGATGGTGGGACCCAGTACTTC
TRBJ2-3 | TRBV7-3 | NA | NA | CASSTSTDTQYF | TGTGCCAGCAGCACTTCTACAGATACGCAGTATTTT
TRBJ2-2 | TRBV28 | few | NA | CASRPLTQRGTGELFF | TGTGCCAGCAGACCTTTGACTCAGAGGGGGACCGGGGAGCTGTTTTTT